The entry below gives a single T cell receptor (beta chain) sequence along with its context. The sample comes from a study of blood T cell repertoires in COVID-19. Study-level background: Spain, Italy and the United States supplied samples that represented acute and convalescent COVID-19. The cDNA or gDNA used as material had been derived from T cells, B-cell-depleted T cells, or PBMCs.

Methods used by the authors: From reference gene primer amplification, estimates of nucleated cell counts were derived. Method: immunoSEQ multiplex PCR; TCRdb's copy keeps in-frame clones and lacks some. V and J calls and clone size are those listed in that table; D and trimming were worked out from the DNA. In the table there are fewer than 70,000 clones, about 89% of which are singletons. Per the germline V gene, CDR1 is SGHRS and CDR2 is YFSETQ. The junction had 8 bases not matched to a gene; V was cut back by 2 bases and J by 6 bases. The CDR3 contains 15 residues. Sequenced input: peripheral blood. The source of this sequence is a man in his 60s with active or convalescent COVID-19. The V call is TRBV5-1, the J call TRBJ2-1, with 7 bases matching TRBD1. This CDR3 is CASSFRGSGVNEQFF. For the CDR3, the DNA is TGCGCCAGCAGCTTCAGGGGGAGTGGGGTCAATGAGCAGTTCTTC.